This T cell receptor beta chain was observed in a study of blood T cells in healthy people across ages. General observations from the study: The fall in TCR beta diversity per million T cells was roughly linear with age. Researchers said unsorted PBMCs prevented a conclusive naive versus antigen-experienced comparison.

Looked up from germline, CDR1 is SEHNR and CDR2 is FQNEAQ (reference sequence). Trimming shortened V by 5 bases and J by 3 bases, and 14 bases separated the two germline ends. The CDR3 has 15 residues. The authors ran a second PCR of about 6 to 11 cycles using a sample-barcoded 5' primer and a J-beta primer mix. Every cDNA molecule bore a tag from a template-switch adaptor containing 12 random nucleotides. Via MiXCR, TCRdb re-called the 5' RACE reads, giving one row per CDR3 protein. The sample has some 690,000 distinct CDR3 sequences, about a fifth seen once; the top ten hold under 25%. This clonotype occurred many times. Its specificity is unknown.

The chain joins TRBV7-9 to TRBJ1-5; possible D gene TRBD1, 5 bases. This sequence was found in a man aged 65-85 years in good health. The sequencing input was blood. This chain's CDR3 is CASSPTDSYNQPQHF. The CDR3 coding sequence is TGTGCCAGCAGCCCGACAGATTCTTACAATCAGCCCCAGCATTTT. Looking up the rest from reference TRBV7-9 and TRBJ1-5 gives the full variable domain: DTGVSQNPRHKITKRGQNVTFRCDPISEHNRLYWYRQTLGQGPEFLTYFQNEAQLEKSRLLSDRFSAERPKGSFSTLEIQRTEQGDSAMYLCASSPTDSYNQPQHFGDGTRLSIL.